Listed below are T cell receptor beta chains from one sample, sequenced in a study of naive CD8 T cells in extremely preterm neonates. TCRdb's table, derived via immunoSEQ multiplex PCR, lists solely in-frame clones and lacks some. The sample gives some 5,700 clones, around 97% of which show up once; about 0.4% is in the top ten. Sequencing was carried out using naive CD8+ T cells from blood. These receptors were collected from a human donor in good health. CDR3s include the opening cysteine and the closing phenylalanine or tryptophan. Fields, in order: V gene, J gene, clone size, D gene, CDR3 DNA, CDR3 protein. The D gene is left open where the match is weak. Some rows mark clone size as missing; the rest say once, few, many or name a class of expanded clone.

V: TRBV9; J: TRBJ2-7; size: -; D: TRBD2; DNA: TGTGCCAGCAGCGTCGGTCCGGGGGGGCTCTACGAGCAGTACTTC; CDR3: CASSVGPGGLYEQYF
V: TRBV6-5; J: TRBJ1-5; size: -; D: TRBD1; DNA: TGTGCCAGCAGTTACTTGCAGGGGGATCAGCCCCAGCATTTT; CDR3: CASSYLQGDQPQHF
V: TRBV5-1; J: TRBJ2-2; size: -; D: -; DNA: TGCGCCAGCAGCTATACAACCACCGGGGAGCTGTTTTTT; CDR3: CASSYTTTGELFF
V: TRBV19; J: TRBJ1-2; size: -; D: -; DNA: TGTGCCACCTGGGCCCAGCTCCCTTATGGCTACACCTTC; CDR3: CATWAQLPYGYTF
V: TRBV5-1; J: TRBJ1-3; size: -; D: TRBD1; DNA: TGCGCCAGCAGCCGGGACAGGACCATCTCTGGAAACACCATATATTTT; CDR3: CASSRDRTISGNTIYF
V: TRBV10-1; J: TRBJ2-2; size: -; D: -; DNA: TGCGCCAGCAGTGACGGGGGGCGCGGCGGCACCGGGGAGCTGTTTTTT; CDR3: CASSDGGRGGTGELFF
V: TRBV5-1; J: TRBJ2-7; size: -; D: TRBD1; DNA: TGCGCCAGCAGAAGACAGGGGGCGATCGACTACGAGCAGTACTTC; CDR3: CASRRQGAIDYEQYF
V: TRBV7-8; J: TRBJ2-7; size: -; D: -; DNA: TGTGCCAGCAGCTTGGATTTGGGGCACTACGAGCAGTACTTC; CDR3: CASSLDLGHYEQYF
V: TRBV19; J: TRBJ2-7; size: -; D: TRBD1; DNA: TGTGCCAGTAGTATAATAGGGGGCCGGCAGTACTTC; CDR3: CASSIIGGRQYF
V: TRBV4-2; J: TRBJ2-3; size: -; D: -; DNA: TGTGCCAGCAGCCAGCCTTTGGGCGGGGGCACAGATACGCAGTATTTT; CDR3: CASSQPLGGGTDTQYF
V: TRBV5-6; J: TRBJ2-5; size: -; D: -; DNA: TGTGCCAGCAGCTTGGTGCCGACAGAACAAGAGACCCAGTACTTC; CDR3: CASSLVPTEQETQYF
V: TRBV7-9; J: TRBJ2-2; size: -; D: TRBD2; DNA: TGTGCCAGCAGCTCCGGGACTAGCGCTAAAGGGGGGGAGCTGTTTTTT; CDR3: CASSSGTSAKGGELFF
V: TRBV15; J: TRBJ2-5; size: -; D: -; DNA: TGTGCCACCAGCAGAGCCCGGCGGGAGACCCAGTACTTC; CDR3: CATSRARRETQYF
V: TRBV5-4; J: TRBJ2-7; size: -; D: TRBD2; DNA: TGTGCCAGCAGCTTGGATAGCGGGAGCTACGAGCAGTACTTC; CDR3: CASSLDSGSYEQYF
V: TRBV7-2; J: TRBJ2-1; size: -; D: TRBD2; DNA: TGTGCCAGCAGCTCGACTAGCGGGATGATAACCTACAATGAGCAGTTCTTC; CDR3: CASSSTSGMITYNEQFF
V: TRBV7-2; J: TRBJ1-3; size: -; D: -; DNA: TGTGCCAGCAGCTTACAGGAAAACACCATATATTTT; CDR3: CASSLQENTIYF
V: TRBV18; J: TRBJ2-1; size: -; D: TRBD2; DNA: TGTGCCAGCTCACCCCCGGGTAGCGGGGGGTACAATGAGCAGTTCTTC; CDR3: CASSPPGSGGYNEQFF
V: TRBV4-1; J: TRBJ2-6; size: -; D: TRBD1; DNA: TGCGCCAGCAGCCGTTCGGACAGGGGGAGCTCTGGGGCCAACGTCCTGACTTTC; CDR3: CASSRSDRGSSGANVLTF
V: TRBV18; J: TRBJ2-5; size: -; D: -; DNA: TGTGCCAGCTCACCAGCACCGGGACTTCAGTACTTC; CDR3: CASSPAPGLQYF
V: TRBV6-5; J: TRBJ1-2; size: -; D: TRBD1; DNA: TGTGCCAGCAGTAAACAGGGGTTCGACTATGGCTACACCTTC; CDR3: CASSKQGFDYGYTF
V: TRBV4-2; J: TRBJ1-5; size: -; D: -; DNA: TGTGCCAGCAGCCGGGCAGAAGATAGCAATCAGCCCCAGCATTTT; CDR3: CASSRAEDSNQPQHF
V: TRBV4-3; J: TRBJ1-2; size: few; D: TRBD1; DNA: TGCGCCAGCAGCCCCGCCAGGGGGCGCGGCTATGGCTACACCTTC; CDR3: CASSPARGRGYGYTF
V: TRBV5-1; J: TRBJ1-1; size: -; D: TRBD1; DNA: TGCGCCAGCCAGGGGGGCGGGGGGACGAACACTGAAGCTTTCTTT; CDR3: CASQGGGGTNTEAFF
V: TRBV9; J: TRBJ2-5; size: -; D: TRBD2; DNA: TGTGCCAGCAGCTTAGCGGGGGGAGGAGAGACCCAGTACTTC; CDR3: CASSLAGGGETQYF
V: TRBV15; J: TRBJ1-4; size: -; D: -; DNA: TGTGCCACCAGCAGCGTGGCAGCGGGGGGCTTTAATGAAAAACTGTTTTTT; CDR3: CATSSVAAGGFNEKLFF
V: TRBV5-1; J: TRBJ2-1; size: -; D: TRBD2; DNA: TGCGCCAGCAGCTTGGCCTCTCGGGGGGGATTGAATGAGCAGTTCTTC; CDR3: CASSLASRGGLNEQFF
V: TRBV7-2; J: TRBJ1-5; size: -; D: TRBD1; DNA: TGTGCCAGCAGTCGCTCCGCAGGGGGCTCGCCCCAGCATTTT; CDR3: CASSRSAGGSPQHF
V: TRBV18; J: TRBJ1-2; size: -; D: -; DNA: TGTGCCAGCTCACCCTCTTCTCGGGGGGACGGCTACACCTTC; CDR3: CASSPSSRGDGYTF
V: TRBV7-6; J: TRBJ2-7; size: -; D: -; DNA: TGTGCCAGCAGCCCCGCCTCGGGACATCTATCCTACGAGCAGTACTTC; CDR3: CASSPASGHLSYEQYF
V: TRBV29-1; J: TRBJ1-6; size: once; D: -; DNA: TGCAGCGTTGAATGGGCTACCGAGAGCTCCTATAATTCACCCCTCCACTTT; CDR3: CSVEWATESSYNSPLHF
V: TRBV11-2; J: TRBJ1-2; size: once; D: -; DNA: TGTGCCAGCAGCTTTAACACCGCAGATGTCTATGGCTACACCTTC; CDR3: CASSFNTADVYGYTF
V: TRBV6-1; J: TRBJ1-2; size: -; D: TRBD1; DNA: TGTGCCAGCACCACAGGGGGCAGACCAGGCTATGGCTACACCTTC; CDR3: CASTTGGRPGYGYTF
V: TRBV11-2; J: TRBJ2-5; size: -; D: TRBD1; DNA: TGTGCCAGCAGCCGGGACAGGGCTCTTAGTCCCCAAGAGACCCAGTACTTC; CDR3: CASSRDRALSPQETQYF
V: TRBV9; J: TRBJ2-1; size: -; D: -; DNA: TGTGCCAGCACACCAGCCCCTAGCTCCTACAATGAGCAGTTCTTC; CDR3: CASTPAPSSYNEQFF
V: TRBV19; J: TRBJ2-1; size: -; D: TRBD2; DNA: TGTGCCAGTAGTATTAGGAGTCTAGCGGGAATGGTTGAGCAGTTCTTC; CDR3: CASSIRSLAGMVEQFF
V: TRBV7-9; J: TRBJ2-7; size: -; D: TRBD2; DNA: TGTGCCAGCAGCGGTGGACTAGCGGGGCTACTCTACGAGCAGTACTTC; CDR3: CASSGGLAGLLYEQYF
V: TRBV11-2; J: TRBJ2-5; size: -; D: TRBD2; DNA: TGTGCCAGCAGCCAGGGACTAGCCCAACAAGAGACCCAGTACTTC; CDR3: CASSQGLAQQETQYF
V: TRBV18; J: TRBJ1-5; size: -; D: -; DNA: TGTGCCAGCTCCCCCGGGACACCCTATAGCAATCAGCCCCAGCATTTT; CDR3: CASSPGTPYSNQPQHF
V: TRBV4-2; J: TRBJ2-3; size: -; D: -; DNA: TGTGCCAGCAGCCAAAACAGGGCAACAGATACGCAGTATTTT; CDR3: CASSQNRATDTQYF
V: TRBV5-1; J: TRBJ1-1; size: -; D: -; DNA: TGCGCCAGCAGCTCCCTAGGGGTGAACACTGAAGCTTTCTTT; CDR3: CASSSLGVNTEAFF
V: TRBV7-2; J: TRBJ2-1; size: once; D: TRBD2; DNA: TGTGCCAGCAGCATAACTAGCGGGGGGGCCGGCGAGCAGTTCTTC; CDR3: CASSITSGGAGEQFF
V: TRBV6-5; J: TRBJ1-1; size: -; D: -; DNA: TGTGCCAGCAGGCCCGGGGGGGTCCCTGAAGCTTTCTTT; CDR3: CASRPGGVPEAFF
V: TRBV9; J: TRBJ1-4; size: -; D: TRBD1; DNA: TGTGCCAGCAGCGTTAGGGGACAGGCGGGGGAAGGTGAAAAACTGTTTTTT; CDR3: CASSVRGQAGEGEKLFF
V: TRBV14; J: TRBJ1-1; size: -; D: -; DNA: TGTGCCAGCAGCCAAAACGGCCTAGTTGAAGCTTTCTTT; CDR3: CASSQNGLVEAFF
V: TRBV5-1; J: TRBJ2-1; size: -; D: -; DNA: TGCGCCAGCAGCTTGGGACAGTCCTACAATGAGCAGTTCTTC; CDR3: CASSLGQSYNEQFF
V: TRBV7-2; J: TRBJ2-7; size: -; D: -; DNA: TGTGCCAGCAGCTTAGAGGGGGTTGGCTCCTACGAGCAGTACTTC; CDR3: CASSLEGVGSYEQYF
V: TRBV7-9; J: TRBJ1-4; size: -; D: TRBD1; DNA: TGTGCCAGCAGTTTGACAGGGGGGGATGAAAAACTGTTTTTT; CDR3: CASSLTGGDEKLFF
V: TRBV7-8; J: TRBJ1-2; size: -; D: TRBD1; DNA: TGTGCCAGCAGCTTCACAGGGGGTAACTATGGCTACACCTTC; CDR3: CASSFTGGNYGYTF
V: TRBV18; J: TRBJ2-3; size: -; D: -; DNA: TGTGCCAGCTCACCCCTTAGCAGCCCCACAGATACGCAGTATTTT; CDR3: CASSPLSSPTDTQYF
V: TRBV7-3; J: TRBJ2-3; size: -; D: TRBD2; DNA: TGTGCCAGCAGCACGGGACTAGCGGGAGAGGCGCAGTATTTT; CDR3: CASSTGLAGEAQYF
V: TRBV10-3; J: TRBJ2-3; size: once; D: TRBD2; DNA: TGTGCCATCAGTGGAACTAGCGGGACGGGAACAGATACGCAGTATTTT; CDR3: CAISGTSGTGTDTQYF
V: TRBV5-1; J: TRBJ2-1; size: -; D: -; DNA: TGCGCCAGCAGCTTACACCCCCCTTCCATCTACAATGAGCAGTTCTTC; CDR3: CASSLHPPSIYNEQFF
V: TRBV30; J: TRBJ1-2; size: -; D: -; DNA: TGTGCCTGGAGCAAGTCGCAGGCAAACTATGGCTACACCTTC; CDR3: CAWSKSQANYGYTF
V: TRBV27; J: TRBJ1-6; size: -; D: -; DNA: TGTGCCAGCAGTGACCTAGGGAGGGGCGCCCGGGAACCCCTCCACTTT; CDR3: CASSDLGRGAREPLHF
V: TRBV2; J: TRBJ1-5; size: -; D: -; DNA: TGTGCCAGCGGTCAGGGATATGACAATCAGCCCCAGCATTTT; CDR3: CASGQGYDNQPQHF
V: TRBV6-1; J: TRBJ2-5; size: -; D: TRBD1; DNA: TGTGCCAGCAGTGTGTTACGGACAGGGCAAGAGACCCAGTACTTC; CDR3: CASSVLRTGQETQYF